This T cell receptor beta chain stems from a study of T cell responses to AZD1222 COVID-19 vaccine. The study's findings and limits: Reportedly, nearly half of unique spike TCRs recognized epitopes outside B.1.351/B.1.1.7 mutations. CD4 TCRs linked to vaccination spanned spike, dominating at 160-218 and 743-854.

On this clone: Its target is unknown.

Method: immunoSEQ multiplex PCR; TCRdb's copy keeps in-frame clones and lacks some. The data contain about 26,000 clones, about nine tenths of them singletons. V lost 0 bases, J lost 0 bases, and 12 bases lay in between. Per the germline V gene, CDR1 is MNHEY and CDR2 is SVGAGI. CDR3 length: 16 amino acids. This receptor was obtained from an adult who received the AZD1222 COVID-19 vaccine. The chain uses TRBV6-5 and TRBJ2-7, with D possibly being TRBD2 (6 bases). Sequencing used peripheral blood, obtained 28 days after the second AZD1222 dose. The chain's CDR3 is CASSYSGSGDSYEQYF. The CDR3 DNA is TGTGCCAGCAGTTACTCGGGGTCGGGAGACTCCTACGAGCAGTACTTC.